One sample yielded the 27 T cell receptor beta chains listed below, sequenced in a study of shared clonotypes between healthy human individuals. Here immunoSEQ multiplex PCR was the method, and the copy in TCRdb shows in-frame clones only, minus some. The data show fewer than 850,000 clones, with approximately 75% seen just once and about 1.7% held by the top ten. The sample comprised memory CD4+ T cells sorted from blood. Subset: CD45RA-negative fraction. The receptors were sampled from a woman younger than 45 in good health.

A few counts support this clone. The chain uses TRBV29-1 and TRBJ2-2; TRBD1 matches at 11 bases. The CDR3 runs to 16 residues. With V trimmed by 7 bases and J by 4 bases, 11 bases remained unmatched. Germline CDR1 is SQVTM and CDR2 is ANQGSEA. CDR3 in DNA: TGCAGCGCGGGGGACAGGGGGAAATGGGGCACCGGGGAGCTGTTTTTT. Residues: CSAGDRGKWGTGELFF.

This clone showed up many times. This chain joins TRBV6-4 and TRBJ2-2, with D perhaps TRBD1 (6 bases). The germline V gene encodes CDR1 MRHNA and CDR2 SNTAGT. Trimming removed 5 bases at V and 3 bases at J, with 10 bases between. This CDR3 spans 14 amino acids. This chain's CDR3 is CASSISGDTGELFF. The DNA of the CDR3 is TGTGCCAGCAGTATCTCAGGGGACACCGGGGAGCTGTTTTTT.

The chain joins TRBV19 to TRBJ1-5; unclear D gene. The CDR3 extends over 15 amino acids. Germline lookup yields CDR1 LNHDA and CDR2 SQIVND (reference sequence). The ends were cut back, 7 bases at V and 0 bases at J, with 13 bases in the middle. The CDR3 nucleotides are TGTGCCAGTACCCTGAGGTCGGGTAGCAATCAGCCCCAGCATTTT. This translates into CASTLRSGSNQPQHF.

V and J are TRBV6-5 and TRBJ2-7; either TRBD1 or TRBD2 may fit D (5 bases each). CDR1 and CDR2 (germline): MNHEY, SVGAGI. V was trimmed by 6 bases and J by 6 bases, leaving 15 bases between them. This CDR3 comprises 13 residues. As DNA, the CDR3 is TGTGCCAGCAGAGTTACAGGAGGTGGCGAGCAGTACTTC. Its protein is CASRVTGGGEQYF.

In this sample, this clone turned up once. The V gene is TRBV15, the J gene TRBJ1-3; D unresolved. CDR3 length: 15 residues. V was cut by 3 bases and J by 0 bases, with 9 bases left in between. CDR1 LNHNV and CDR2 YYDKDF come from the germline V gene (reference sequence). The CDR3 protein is CATSSLAFSGNTIYF. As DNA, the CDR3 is TGTGCCACCAGCAGTTTGGCCTTCTCTGGAAACACCATATATTTT.

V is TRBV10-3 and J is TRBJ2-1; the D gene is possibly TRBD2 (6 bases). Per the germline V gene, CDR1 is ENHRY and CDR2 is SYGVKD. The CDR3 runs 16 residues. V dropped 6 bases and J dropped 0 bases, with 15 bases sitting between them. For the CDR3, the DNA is TGTGCCATCAGCCTAGCGACTAGGGTCTCCTACAATGAGCAGTTCTTC. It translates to CAISLATRVSYNEQFF.

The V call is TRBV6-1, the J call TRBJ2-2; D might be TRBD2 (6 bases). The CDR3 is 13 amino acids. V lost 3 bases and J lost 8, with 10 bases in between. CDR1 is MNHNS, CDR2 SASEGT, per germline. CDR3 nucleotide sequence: TGTGCCAGCAGTGACCGGGCGGGGGGGGAGCTGTTTTTT. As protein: CASSDRAGGELFF.

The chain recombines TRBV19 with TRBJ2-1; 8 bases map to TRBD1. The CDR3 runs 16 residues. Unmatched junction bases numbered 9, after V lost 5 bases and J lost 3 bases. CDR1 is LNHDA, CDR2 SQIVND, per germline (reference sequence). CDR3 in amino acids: CASSAIPGTGYNEQFF. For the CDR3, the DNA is TGTGCCAGTAGTGCAATCCCCGGGACAGGCTACAATGAGCAGTTCTTC. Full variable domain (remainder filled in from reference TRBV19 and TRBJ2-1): DGGITQSPKYLFRKEGQNVTLSCEQNLNHDAMYWYRQDPGQGLRLIYYSQIVNDFQKGDIAEGYSVSREKKESFPLTVTSAQKNPTAFYLCASSAIPGTGYNEQFFGPGTRLTVL.

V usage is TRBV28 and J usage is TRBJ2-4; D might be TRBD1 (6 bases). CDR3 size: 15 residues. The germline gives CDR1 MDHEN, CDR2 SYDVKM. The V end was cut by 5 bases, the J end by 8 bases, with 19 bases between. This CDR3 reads CASSPPGTMRDIQYF. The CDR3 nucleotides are TGTGCCAGCAGTCCACCCGGGACAATGAGGGACATTCAGTACTTC.

The CDR3 sequence is CASSLKAGAGNNEQFF. As DNA, the CDR3 is TGTGCCAGCAGTTTAAAGGCAGGGGCGGGTAACAATGAGCAGTTCTTC. This chain joins TRBV27 and TRBJ2-1; TRBD1 might be the D (6 bases). Germline V gives CDR1 MNHEY, CDR2 SMNVEV (reference sequence). CDR3 length equals 16 residues. Trimming pared 2 bases from V and 5 bases from J, leaving 16 bases between.

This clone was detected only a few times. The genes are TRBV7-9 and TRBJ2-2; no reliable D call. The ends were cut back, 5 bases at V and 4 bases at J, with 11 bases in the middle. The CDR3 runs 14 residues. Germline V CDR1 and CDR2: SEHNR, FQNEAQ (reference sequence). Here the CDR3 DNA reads TGTGCCAGCAGCGAGAGGAGTTTCACCGGGGAGCTGTTTTTT. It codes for CASSERSFTGELFF.

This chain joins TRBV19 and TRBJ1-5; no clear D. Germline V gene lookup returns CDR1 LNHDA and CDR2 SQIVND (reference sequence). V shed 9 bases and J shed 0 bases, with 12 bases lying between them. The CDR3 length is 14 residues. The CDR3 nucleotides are TGTGCCAGCACAAAGACACGTAGCAATCAGCCCCAGCATTTT. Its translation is CASTKTRSNQPQHF.

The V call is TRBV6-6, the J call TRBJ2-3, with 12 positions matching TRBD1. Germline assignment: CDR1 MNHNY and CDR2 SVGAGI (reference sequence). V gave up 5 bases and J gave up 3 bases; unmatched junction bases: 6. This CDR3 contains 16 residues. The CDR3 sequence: CASSRGTGGLTDTQYF. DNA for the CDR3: TGTGCCAGCAGTCGAGGGACAGGGGGCCTTACAGATACGCAGTATTTT.

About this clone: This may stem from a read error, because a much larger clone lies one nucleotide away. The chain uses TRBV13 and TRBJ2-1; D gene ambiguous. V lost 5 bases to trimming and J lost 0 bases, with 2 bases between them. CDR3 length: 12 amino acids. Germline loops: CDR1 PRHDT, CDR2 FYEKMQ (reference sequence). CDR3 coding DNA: TGTGCCAGCAGCCCCTCCTACAATGAGCAGTTCTTC. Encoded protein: CASSPSYNEQFF. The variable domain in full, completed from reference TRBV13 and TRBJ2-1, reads AAGVIQSPRHLIKEKRETATLKCYPIPRHDTVYWYQQGPGQDPQFLISFYEKMQSDKGSIPDRFSAQQFSDYHSELNMSSLELGDSALYFCASSPSYNEQFFGPGTRLTVL.

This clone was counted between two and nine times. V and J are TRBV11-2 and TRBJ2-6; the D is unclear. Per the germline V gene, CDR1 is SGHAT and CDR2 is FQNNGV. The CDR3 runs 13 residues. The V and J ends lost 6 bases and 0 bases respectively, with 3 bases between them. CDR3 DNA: TGTGCCAGCAGGGCCTCTGGGGCCAACGTCCTGACTTTC. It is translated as CASRASGANVLTF.

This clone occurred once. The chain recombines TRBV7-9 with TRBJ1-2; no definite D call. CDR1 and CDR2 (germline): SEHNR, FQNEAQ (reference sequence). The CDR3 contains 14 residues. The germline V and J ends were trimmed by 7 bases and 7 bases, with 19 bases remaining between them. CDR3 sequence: CASTQGGRFGGYTF. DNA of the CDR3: TGTGCCAGCACCCAAGGTGGACGGTTCGGTGGCTACACCTTC.

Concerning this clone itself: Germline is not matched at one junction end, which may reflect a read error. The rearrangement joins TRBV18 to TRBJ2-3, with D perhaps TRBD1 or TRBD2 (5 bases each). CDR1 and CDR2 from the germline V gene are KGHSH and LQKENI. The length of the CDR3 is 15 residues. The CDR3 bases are TGTGCCAGCTCTCCACCGGGACGTTTGAAGGATACGCAGTATTTT. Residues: CASSPPGRLKDTQYF.

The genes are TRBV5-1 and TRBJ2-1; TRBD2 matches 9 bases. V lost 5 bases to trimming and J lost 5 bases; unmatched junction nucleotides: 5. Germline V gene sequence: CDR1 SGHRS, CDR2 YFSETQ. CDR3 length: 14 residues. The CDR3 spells CASRTSGIDNEQFF. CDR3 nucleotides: TGCGCCAGCAGGACTAGCGGAATTGACAATGAGCAGTTCTTC.

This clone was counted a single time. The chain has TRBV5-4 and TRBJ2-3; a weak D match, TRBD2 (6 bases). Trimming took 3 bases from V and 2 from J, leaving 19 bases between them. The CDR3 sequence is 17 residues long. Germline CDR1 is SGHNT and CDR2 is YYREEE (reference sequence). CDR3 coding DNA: TGTGCCAGCAGCTCGCAAATACGGGCTAGCGACACAGATACGCAGTATTTT. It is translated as CASSSQIRASDTDTQYF.

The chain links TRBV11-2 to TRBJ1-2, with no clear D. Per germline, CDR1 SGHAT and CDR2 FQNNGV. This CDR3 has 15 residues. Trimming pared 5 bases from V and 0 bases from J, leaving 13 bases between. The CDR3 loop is CASSPGVQANYGYTF. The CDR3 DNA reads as TGTGCCAGCAGCCCAGGTGTGCAGGCTAACTATGGCTACACCTTC.

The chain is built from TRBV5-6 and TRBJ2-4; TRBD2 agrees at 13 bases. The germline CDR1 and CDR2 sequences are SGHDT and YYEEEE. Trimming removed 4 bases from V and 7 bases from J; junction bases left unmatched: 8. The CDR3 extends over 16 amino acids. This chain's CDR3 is CASSQTSGRRGNIQYF. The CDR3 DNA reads TGTGCCAGCAGCCAGACTAGCGGGAGGCGGGGGAACATTCAGTACTTC.

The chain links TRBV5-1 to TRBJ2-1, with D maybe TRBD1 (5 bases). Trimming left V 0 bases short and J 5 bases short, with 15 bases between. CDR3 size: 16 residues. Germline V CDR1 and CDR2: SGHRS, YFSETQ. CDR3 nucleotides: TGCGCCAGCAGCTTGGCCCCACAGAACAGGAACAATGAGCAGTTCTTC. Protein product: CASSLAPQNRNNEQFF.

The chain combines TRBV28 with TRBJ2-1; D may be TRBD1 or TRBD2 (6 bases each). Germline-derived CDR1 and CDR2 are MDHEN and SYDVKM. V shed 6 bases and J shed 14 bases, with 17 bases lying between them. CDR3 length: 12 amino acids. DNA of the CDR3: TGTGCCAGCAGACCCCGCCGGGGGCCCGAGTTCTTC. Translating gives CASRPRRGPEFF.

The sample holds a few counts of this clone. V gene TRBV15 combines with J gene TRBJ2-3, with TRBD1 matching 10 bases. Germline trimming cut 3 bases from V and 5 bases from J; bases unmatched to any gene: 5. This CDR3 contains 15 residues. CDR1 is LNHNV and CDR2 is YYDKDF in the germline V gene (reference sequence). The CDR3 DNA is TGTGCCACCAGCAGGGGGGACAGGGGCGTAGATACGCAGTATTTT. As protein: CATSRGDRGVDTQYF.

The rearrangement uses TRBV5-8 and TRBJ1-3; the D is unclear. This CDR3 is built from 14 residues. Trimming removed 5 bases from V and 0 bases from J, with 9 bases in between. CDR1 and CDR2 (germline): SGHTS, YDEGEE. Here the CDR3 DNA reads TGTGCCAGCAGTACGCGGAGCTCTGGAAACACCATATATTTT. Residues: CASSTRSSGNTIYF.

The CDR3, as DNA: TGTGCCAGCACGCCCCAGGGAGGCAATCAGCCCCAGCATTTT. Amino acid sequence: CASTPQGGNQPQHF. J is TRBJ1-5 and V is TRBV2, with a weak D call TRBD1 (5 bases). Trimming shortened V by 7 bases and J by 2 bases, and 12 bases separated the two germline ends. CDR3 length: 14 residues. The germline V gene has CDR1 SNHLY and CDR2 FYNNEI.

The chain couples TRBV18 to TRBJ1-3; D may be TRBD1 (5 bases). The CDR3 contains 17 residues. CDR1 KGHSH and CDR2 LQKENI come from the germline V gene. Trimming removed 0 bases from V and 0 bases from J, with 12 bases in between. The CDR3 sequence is CASSPPGRVNSGNTIYF. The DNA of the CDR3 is TGTGCCAGCTCACCACCGGGACGCGTCAACTCTGGAAACACCATATATTTT.